These T cell receptor beta chains were read from a single sample in a study of T cell repertoires in cytomegalovirus infection. These receptors have no identified antigens. Using its own MiXCR run on the reads, TCRdb lists one record per CDR3 protein. The sample lists some 940,000 distinct CDR3 sequences, roughly 30% occurring once. The sequences come from cultured CD8+ T cells from PBMCs, collected from culture after CMV antigen stimulation. These receptors originate from a human donor in good health (CMV status not recorded). Some clones in this sample may be carry-over from other donors' samples. The CDR3 runs from the conserved cysteine through the conserved F or W. The D gene is left open where the match is weak. Clone sizes are given selectively: once, few, many, or a class where the clone is expanded.

v_call	j_call	d_call	clone_size	cdr3_nt	cdr3_aa
TRBV7-9	TRBJ2-1	TRBD2	.	TGTGCCAGCAGCCCCCCTGGCGGGGGGGCTGCAAATGAGCAGTTCTTC	CASSPPGGGAANEQFF
TRBV24-1	TRBJ2-3	.	few	TGTGCCACCAGTGATTTATCGTTACCCACGCAGTATTTT	CATSDLSLPTQYF
TRBV7-9	TRBJ2-7	.	.	TGTGCCACCCAGGCCCCCGGCCGCTCCTACGAGCAGTACTTC	CATQAPGRSYEQYF
TRBV28	TRBJ2-3	TRBD1	.	TGTGCCAGCAGTTTAGCAGGGGGCAAGGATACGCAGTATTTT	CASSLAGGKDTQYF
TRBV4-2	TRBJ1-1	TRBD1	few	TGTGCCAGCAGCCAACGACAGGGGGCCAACACTGAAGCTTTCTTT	CASSQRQGANTEAFF
TRBV4-1	TRBJ2-5	TRBD2	.	TGCGCCAGCAGCCAAGAAGTTCTAGGACTAGCGGACCAAGAGACCCAGTACTTC	CASSQEVLGLADQETQYF
TRBV27	TRBJ1-1	TRBD1	.	TGTGCCAGCAGTTCATCCCCAGGGGGCTATACTGAAGCTTTCTTT	CASSSSPGGYTEAFF
TRBV6-5	TRBJ1-1	.	few	TGTGCCAGCAGTGGGGACGCAACGAACACTGAAGCTTTCTTT	CASSGDATNTEAFF
TRBV4-2	TRBJ2-1	TRBD2	.	TGTGCCAGTACAGGCGGGGGGGCCGAAAATGAGCAGTTCTTC	CASTGGGAENEQFF
TRBV7-9	TRBJ2-1	.	.	TGTGTCAGCAGCTTGGGGTCAAGGGGTATTTACAATGAGCAGTTCTTC	CVSSLGSRGIYNEQFF
TRBV27	TRBJ2-2	.	once	TGTGCCAGCAGTTTACAGACCGCCGGGGAGCTGTTTTTT	CASSLQTAGELFF
TRBV12-3/TRBV12-4	TRBJ2-3	.	many	TGTGCCAGCAGTTTAGCCGGGGAGGCAGATACGCAGTATTTT	CASSLAGEADTQYF
TRBV24-1	TRBJ2-3	.	.	TGTGCCACCAATCAACAGGGAGGGGGCACAGATACGCAGTATTTT	CATNQQGGGTDTQYF
TRBV5-1	TRBJ2-2	.	.	TGCGCCAGCAGCCTGGGGGACCGCACCGGGGAGCTGTTTTTT	CASSLGDRTGELFF
TRBV27	TRBJ1-2	TRBD1	few	TGTGCCAGCAGTTTTCTAGGACAGGGCCCCTTCTACACCTTC	CASSFLGQGPFYTF
TRBV6-2/TRBV6-3	TRBJ2-5	.	.	TGTGCCAGCAGTTACGATCGGGGATGGGAGACCCAGTACTTC	CASSYDRGWETQYF
TRBV10-3	TRBJ2-3	TRBD2	.	TGTGCCATCAGACTAGCGGCATCCCCAGATACGCAGTATTTT	CAIRLAASPDTQYF
TRBV6-1	TRBJ2-5	.	few	TGTGCCAGCAGTGGGCCAGCTCAAGAGACCCAGTACTTC	CASSGPAQETQYF